This TCR beta chain is drawn from a study of blood T cell repertoires in COVID-19. Looked up from germline, CDR1 is SGHRS and CDR2 is YFSETQ. The CDR3 extends over 15 amino acids. Trimming removed 4 bases from V and 6 bases from J; junction bases left unmatched: 8. Using immunoSEQ multiplex PCR, the repertoire was profiled, and TCRdb retains in-frame clones only, with some absent. The sample has 200,000 to 250,000 clones; approximately 80% are singletons. This TCR came from an older woman with acute or convalescent COVID-19. This chain joins TRBV5-1 and TRBJ1-2; 11 nucleotides match TRBD1. Sample: peripheral blood. CDR3 region: CASSERTGGLDGYTF. The CDR3 coding sequence is TGCGCCAGCAGCGAGCGGACAGGGGGCTTGGATGGCTACACCTTC.